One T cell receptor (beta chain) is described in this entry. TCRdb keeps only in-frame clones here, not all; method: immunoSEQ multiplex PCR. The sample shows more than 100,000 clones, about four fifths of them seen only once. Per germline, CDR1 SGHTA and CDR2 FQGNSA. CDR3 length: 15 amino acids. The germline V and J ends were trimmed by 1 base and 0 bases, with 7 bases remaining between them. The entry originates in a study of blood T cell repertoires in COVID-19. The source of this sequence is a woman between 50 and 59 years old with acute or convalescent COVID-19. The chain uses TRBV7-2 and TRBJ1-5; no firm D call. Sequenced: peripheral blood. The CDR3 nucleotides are TGTGCCAGCAGCTTAGGGCTTTATAGCAATCAGCCCCAGCATTTT. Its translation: CASSLGLYSNQPQHF.